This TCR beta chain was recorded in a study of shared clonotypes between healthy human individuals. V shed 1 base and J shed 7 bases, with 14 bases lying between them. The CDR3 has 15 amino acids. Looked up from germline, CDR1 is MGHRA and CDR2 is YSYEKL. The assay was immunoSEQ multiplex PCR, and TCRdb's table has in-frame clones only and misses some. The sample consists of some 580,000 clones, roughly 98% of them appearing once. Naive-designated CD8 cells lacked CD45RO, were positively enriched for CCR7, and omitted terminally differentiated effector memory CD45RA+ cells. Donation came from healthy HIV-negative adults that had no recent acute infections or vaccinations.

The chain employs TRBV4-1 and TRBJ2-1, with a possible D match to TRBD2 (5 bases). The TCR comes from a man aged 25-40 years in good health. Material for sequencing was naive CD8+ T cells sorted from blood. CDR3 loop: CASSQVWRPGNEQFF. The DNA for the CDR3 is TGCGCCAGCAGCCAAGTCTGGAGACCGGGAAATGAGCAGTTCTTC.